This entry features one T cell receptor beta chain sequence. These data come from a study of blood T cell repertoires in COVID-19. V lost 3 bases to trimming and J lost 2 bases; unmatched junction nucleotides: 9. This CDR3 contains 17 residues. Germline lookup yields CDR1 LGHDT and CDR2 YNNKEL (reference sequence). Sequenced by immunoSEQ multiplex PCR; TCRdb stores in-frame clones only, minus some. The sample lists 190,000 or so clones; 94% were seen once. Input material: peripheral blood. The chain is built from TRBV3-1 (or the pseudogene TRBV3-2) and TRBJ2-5; 10 bases are shared with TRBD2. The receptor was isolated from a man aged 25 to 40 with COVID-19, enrolled during active disease. The CDR3 DNA reads TGTGCCAGCAGCCAGTCAGCGGGGGGGCCTTATCAAGAGACCCAGTACTTC. Translation: CASSQSAGGPYQETQYF.